This TCR beta chain was recorded in a study of T cell changes during pregnancy in multiple sclerosis (dated by TCRdb to about 2019). In the study overall: In women with multiple sclerosis, the researchers looked at how the T cell repertoire shifted as pregnancy progressed.

A remark on this clone: The target of this receptor is not known. There are no base qualities to consult, and no much larger clone falls within one base.

V loses 4 bases of germline sequence and J loses 7 bases, and the interval between the two ends is 16 bases. CDR1 and CDR2 (SEHNR, FQNEAQ) derive from the germline V gene (reference sequence). The CDR3 contains 14 residues, cysteine and phenylalanine counted. Just CDR3 DNA is preserved here, 42 bases in frame from base 1. The protocol used for the library was the immunoSEQ multiplex PCR assay. In TCRdb, the immuneACCESS table is reduced to in-frame sequences with V and J assigned. These tables do not hold every clone; where another copy was compared, an unresolved V gene accounts for under half, and the others remain unexplained. The sample records over 35,000 clones, 80% to 95% of which are singletons. The ten top clones hold about 0.42% of the sample.

The sequence was obtained from a female donor with multiple sclerosis, enrolled in a pregnancy study. Rearrangement joined TRBV7-9 to TRBJ1-2; D gene: possibly TRBD1, on 5 matching bases. The sample here was CD4+ T cells from peripheral blood mononuclear cells, taken in the third trimester of pregnancy. The CDR3: CASSSNTGTGGYTF. The DNA sequence is TGTGCCAGCAGCTCAAATACCGGGACTGGTGGCTACACCTTC.